This TCR beta chain stems from a study of cytomegalovirus exposure and HLA in healthy donors. V lost 4 bases, J lost 9 bases, and 13 bases lay in between. Germline CDR1 and CDR2: SQVTM and ANQGSEA. The CDR3 totals 12 residues. Amplification used 60 Vbeta primers and 13 Jbeta primers. Repertoires were generated with immunoSEQ multiplex PCR, while TCRdb's copy carries only in-frame clones and drops some. The sample shows 65,000 to 85,000 clones, about 66% of them seen only once. This clonotype was obtained from a man aged 55 to 69 in good health and CMV-seropositive. Sequencing was done on a sample of PBMCs. This chain connects TRBV29-1 to TRBJ2-1; D is perhaps TRBD2 (7 bases). The CDR3 protein is CSVAGGAREQFF. The CDR3 DNA follows: TGCAGCGTTGCTGGGGGGGCACGTGAGCAGTTCTTC.